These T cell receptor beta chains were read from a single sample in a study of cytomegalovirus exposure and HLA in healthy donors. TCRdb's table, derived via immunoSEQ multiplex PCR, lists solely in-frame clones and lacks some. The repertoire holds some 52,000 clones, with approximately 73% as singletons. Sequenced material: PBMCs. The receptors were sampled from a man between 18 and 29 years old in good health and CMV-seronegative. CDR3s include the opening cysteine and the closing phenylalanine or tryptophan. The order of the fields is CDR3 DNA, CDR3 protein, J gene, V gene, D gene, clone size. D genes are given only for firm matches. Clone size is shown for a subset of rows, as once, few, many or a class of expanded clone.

TGTGCCAGCAGGACCGGGACAGGATTTATGGATGAGCAGTTCTTC,CASRTGTGFMDEQFF,TRBJ2-1,TRBV9,TRBD1,.
TGTGCCACCACGAGGTCCGATGGCTACGAGCAGTACTTC,CATTRSDGYEQYF,TRBJ2-7,TRBV2,.,few
TGTGCCTGGAGTGTCTCTAGCGGGACCGGGGAGCTGTTTTTT,CAWSVSSGTGELFF,TRBJ2-2,TRBV30,TRBD2,.
TGTGCCATCAGTGATCCAATAACTAGCACCGCCTACGAGCAGTACTTC,CAISDPITSTAYEQYF,TRBJ2-7,TRBV10-3,.,.
TGTGCCAGCAGTGAATCCAATTATGGCTACACCTTC,CASSESNYGYTF,TRBJ1-2,TRBV25-1,.,.
TGTGCCTGGGGAGCGCCGGGACAGCTTAATTCACCCCTCCACTTT,CAWGAPGQLNSPLHF,TRBJ1-6,TRBV30,TRBD1,.
TGTGCCAGCCCACCATCCATTCGGGGGGCGATCACTGAAGCTTTCTTT,CASPPSIRGAITEAFF,TRBJ1-1,TRBV28,.,.
TGTGCCAGCAGCCCACCCGCGGCGTCAAACACTGAAGCTTTCTTT,CASSPPAASNTEAFF,TRBJ1-1,TRBV9,.,.
TGCGCCAGCAGCCAAGAGGAGGGAGCTGAAGCTTTCTTT,CASSQEEGAEAFF,TRBJ1-1,TRBV4-3,.,.
TGCGCCAGCAGCCGCGGGACAGGGGAGAGGTATGGCTACACCTTC,CASSRGTGERYGYTF,TRBJ1-2,TRBV5-1,TRBD1,.
TGTGCCAGCAGCTTAGAAAGGGGGAGCAATCAGCCCCAGCATTTT,CASSLERGSNQPQHF,TRBJ1-5,TRBV7-2,.,few
TGTGCCAGCAGTTTCTCGGTTTACGAGCAGTACTTC,CASSFSVYEQYF,TRBJ2-7,TRBV28,.,.
TGTGCCTGGAGTGTAGCCAGGGTCAATGAGCAGTTCTTC,CAWSVARVNEQFF,TRBJ2-1,TRBV30,.,few
TGCGCCAGCAGCTTGACAGGGGATTCACCCCTCCACTTT,CASSLTGDSPLHF,TRBJ1-6,TRBV5-1,TRBD1,few
TGTGCCAGCAGCTTAGAGGGTCGGACACCCCCCTACGAGCAGTACTTC,CASSLEGRTPPYEQYF,TRBJ2-7,TRBV7-2,.,.
TGTGCCAGCAGCTCGACTAGCGGGAGGTGGGTAAATGAGCAGTTCTTC,CASSSTSGRWVNEQFF,TRBJ2-1,TRBV11-2,TRBD2,.
TGTGCCAGCAGCTCTGACAGGGGAGCCTACGAGCAGTACTTC,CASSSDRGAYEQYF,TRBJ2-7,TRBV7-2,TRBD1,.
TGTGCTAGCAGTGTTGGCCGAATCAATGAGCAGTTCTTC,CASSVGRINEQFF,TRBJ2-1,TRBV2,.,.
TGCGCCAGCAGCCAAACCTACGGGGACAGCCGGCATTTT,CASSQTYGDSRHF,TRBJ1-5,TRBV4-1,TRBD1,few
TGTGCCAGCAGGGCAAATGAAAAACTGTTTTTT,CASRANEKLFF,TRBJ1-4,TRBV28,.,few
TGTGCCAGCCTCCCCACCGACAAGAGCACAGATACGCAGTATTTT,CASLPTDKSTDTQYF,TRBJ2-3,TRBV27,.,.
TGCGCCAGCAGCCAAGACTCGGGACAGGGGAACCACGAGCAGTACTTC,CASSQDSGQGNHEQYF,TRBJ2-7,TRBV4-3,TRBD1,.
TGTGCCAGCAGCTTCAACAGAGATGGCTACACCTTC,CASSFNRDGYTF,TRBJ1-2,TRBV7-9,.,few
TGTGCCAGTAGTCCTTTTCTCCCCGGGGAGCTGTTTTTT,CASSPFLPGELFF,TRBJ2-2,TRBV19,.,.
TGTGCCAGCAGCCCCTTAGCGGGAGAGGACTACGAGCAGTACTTC,CASSPLAGEDYEQYF,TRBJ2-7,TRBV7-2,TRBD2,.
TGTGCCAGCAGTGACGGGGGAGGCTACGAGCAGTACTTC,CASSDGGGYEQYF,TRBJ2-7,TRBV6-1,.,few
TGCGCCAGCAGCCAAGATACAGGGGGCTACAATGAGCAGTTCTTC,CASSQDTGGYNEQFF,TRBJ2-1,TRBV4-3,TRBD1,once
TGTGCCAGCAGCTCAGGGACTAGCGGGACAGATACGCAGTATTTT,CASSSGTSGTDTQYF,TRBJ2-3,TRBV7-3,TRBD2,.
TGTGCCAGTAGTATTGGGACAGGGTCTTACGAGCAGTACTTC,CASSIGTGSYEQYF,TRBJ2-7,TRBV19,TRBD1,.
TGTGCCAGCAGTCGGGACTTAAACAATGAGCAGTTCTTC,CASSRDLNNEQFF,TRBJ2-1,TRBV7-9,.,.
TGCAGCGTTGGTGACGGGCCGGGAACCGGGGAGCTGTTTTTT,CSVGDGPGTGELFF,TRBJ2-2,TRBV29-1,.,once
TGTGCCAGCAGTTATGAGGGGGAGAGACTGTTTTTT,CASSYEGERLFF,TRBJ1-4,TRBV6-6,.,.
TGTGCCAGCAGCTCAGGGTTGTTTGGCTACACCTTC,CASSSGLFGYTF,TRBJ1-2,TRBV5-4,.,.
TGCGCCAGCAGCTTGACGCGGACTGAAGCTTTCTTT,CASSLTRTEAFF,TRBJ1-1,TRBV5-1,.,.
TGTGCCAGCAGCCTAGATAGCGGGGAATACAATGAGCAGTTCTTC,CASSLDSGEYNEQFF,TRBJ2-1,TRBV6-5,TRBD2,.
TGTGCCAGCAGGCAGTACAATCAGCCCCAGCATTTT,CASRQYNQPQHF,TRBJ1-5,TRBV6-5,.,.
TGTGCCTGGACGATAGGAGCAGAAGCTTTCTTT,CAWTIGAEAFF,TRBJ1-1,TRBV30,.,.
TGTGCCTCCTCGTGGCGGGGGGCCTACGAGCAGTACTTC,CASSWRGAYEQYF,TRBJ2-7,TRBV30,TRBD2,few
TGTGCCAGCAGTCCCGGGACTAGCGACGAGCAGTACTTC,CASSPGTSDEQYF,TRBJ2-7,TRBV28,TRBD2,.
TGTGCCTGGGGGGACAGCGACTATAATTCACCCCTCCACTTT,CAWGDSDYNSPLHF,TRBJ1-6,TRBV30,TRBD1,.
TGTGCCAGCAGCACCGAGGACTACGAGCAGTACTTC,CASSTEDYEQYF,TRBJ2-7,TRBV9,.,few
TGTGCCAGCAGCGTTCGGGACACTGAAGCTTTCTTT,CASSVRDTEAFF,TRBJ1-1,TRBV11-2,.,.
TGTGCCCACCAGGGACCCGGCTCAGGGGGAGGAAACACCATATATTTT,CAHQGPGSGGGNTIYF,TRBJ1-3,TRBV28,TRBD1,.
TGTGCCAGCAGTTTAGGCAGGGATAACTATGGCTACACCTTC,CASSLGRDNYGYTF,TRBJ1-2,TRBV27,.,.
TGTGCCAGCAGTTTAAGCGAGTCCTACGAGCAGTACTTC,CASSLSESYEQYF,TRBJ2-7,TRBV28,.,.
TGTGCCAGTAGCTCCCGCTCCGGGAGCGAGCAGTACTTC,CASSSRSGSEQYF,TRBJ2-7,TRBV19,.,.
TGCGCCAGCAGCTCGGGACTAGCGGGAGTGCAGTTCTTC,CASSSGLAGVQFF,TRBJ2-1,TRBV10-1,TRBD2,.
TGCGCCAGCAGAAAAAGGACTAGCGGGACTTTTGAGACCCAGTACTTC,CASRKRTSGTFETQYF,TRBJ2-5,TRBV10-2,TRBD2,.
TGCAGCGTTGATAGACAGGCCCCCGAAGTGGACTTC,CSVDRQAPEVDF,TRBJ2-5,TRBV29-1,.,.
TGTGCCAGCAGTCAACGGGGCACTGAAGCTTTCTTT,CASSQRGTEAFF,TRBJ1-1,TRBV27,.,.